This T cell receptor (beta chain) was profiled in a study of T cell responses to AZD1222 COVID-19 vaccine. Overall study findings and caveats: Donors skewed white British and female; clonal diversity was possibly underestimated.

Note on this clone: The target antigen is unknown.

Germline trimming cut 4 bases from V and 8 bases from J; bases unmatched to any gene: 1. The CDR3 extends over 13 amino acids. CDR1 and CDR2 (germline): MNHEY, SMNVEV (reference sequence). TCRdb's table, derived via immunoSEQ multiplex PCR, lists solely in-frame clones and lacks some. The sample holds around 100,000 clones, 86% seen once. The receptor comes from an adult in good health. The J gene is TRBJ2-1, the V gene TRBV27, with 11 bases lining up with TRBD1. Sequencing was performed on peripheral blood, taken on day 0 of AZD1222 vaccination. CDR3 sequence: CASSWGQGDEQFF. CDR3 DNA sequence: TGTGCCAGCAGTTGGGGACAGGGGGATGAGCAGTTCTTC.